The next 8 T cell receptor beta chains were all read from a single sample in a study of T cells in Graves' hyperthyroidism and ophthalmopathy. The CDR3 regions of TCR beta were amplified from RNA transcripts. HTBI primers were used for first-round RT-PCR of the TCR CDR3. TCRdb analysed the multiplex PCR reads with MiXCR anew, one entry per CDR3 protein. The table shows around 400,000 distinct CDR3 sequences, with roughly 14% occurring only once. Sequencing used blood. These receptors all come from a woman younger than 30 with Graves' hyperthyroidism that later progressed to Graves' ophthalmopathy.

This sequence joins TRBV2 and TRBJ1-6; the D gene is possibly TRBD1 (6 bases). Germline CDR1 reads SNHLY; CDR2 reads FYNNEI. The CDR3 totals 17 residues. V lost 1 base, J lost 7 bases, and 17 bases lay in between. The CDR3 sequence is CASSEGLMTGGNSPLHF. CDR3 DNA sequence: TGTGCCAGCAGTGAAGGTTTAATGACAGGTGGGAATTCACCCCTCCACTTT.

The CDR3 region has the DNA TGCAGTGTGGCGGGGAGATGGTGGCATTCACCCCTCCACTTT. Translation: CSVAGRWWHSPLHF. V gene TRBV20-1 combines with J gene TRBJ1-6, with no clear D. The germline gives CDR1 DFQATT, CDR2 SNEGSKA (reference sequence). The CDR3 length is 14 residues. Trimming shortened V by 7 bases and J by 8 bases, and 18 bases separated the two germline ends.

The chain carries TRBV10-3 and TRBJ1-2, with no clear D. Per germline, CDR1 ENHRY and CDR2 SYGVKD. V was trimmed by 1 base and J by 2 bases, leaving 2 bases between them. The CDR3 is made up of 12 amino acids. CDR3 nucleotide sequence: TGTGCCATCAGTGAGTTAAACTATGGCTACACCTTC. Its translation: CAISELNYGYTF.

The table lists this clonotype with many counts. This chain links TRBV28 with TRBJ2-3; 8 bases are shared with TRBD1. With 6 bases clipped from V and 4 bases from J, the junction kept 12 bases outside the gene matches. The CDR3 is 16 amino acids. CDR1 is MDHEN and CDR2 is SYDVKM in the germline V gene. In nucleotides, the CDR3 is TGTGCCAGCAGCACTAACAGGGGGATTGGTGCAGATACGCAGTATTTT. Translation: CASSTNRGIGADTQYF.

There are many counts of this clonotype. J is TRBJ2-1 and V is TRBV2; D gene unclear. V shed 3 bases and J shed 7 bases, with 4 bases lying between them. This CDR3 has 11 residues. Germline V gene sequence: CDR1 SNHLY, CDR2 FYNNEI. The CDR3: CASSDWNEQFF. Here the CDR3 DNA reads TGTGCCAGCAGTGACTGGAATGAGCAGTTCTTC.

This clonotype was seen ten or more times. This sequence joins TRBV6-5 and TRBJ1-6; maybe TRBD1 (6 bases). The V end lost 2 bases, the J end lost 4 bases, and 9 bases lay between the germline ends. CDR1 MNHEY and CDR2 SVGAGI come from the germline V gene. The CDR3 totals 15 residues. In DNA form, the CDR3 reads TGTGCCAGCAGTTACGGGGGCGTTTATAATTCACCCCTCCACTTT. Amino acids: CASSYGGVYNSPLHF.

This clonotype was seen repeatedly, ten times or more. The V call is TRBV28, the J call TRBJ1-4, with 8 bases that match TRBD1. Unmatched junction bases numbered 3, after V lost 6 bases and J lost 0 bases. This CDR3 contains 15 residues. The V gene's germline CDR1 is MDHEN and CDR2 SYDVKM. The CDR3 region has the DNA TGTGCCAGCAGCAGACAGGGGCCAACTAATGAAAAACTGTTTTTT. It codes for CASSRQGPTNEKLFF.

This clonotype was recorded many times. The chain links TRBV6-1 to TRBJ2-5; TRBD2 is a possible D gene (6 bases). CDR3 length equals 14 residues. Looked up from germline, CDR1 is MNHNS and CDR2 is SASEGT. V was clipped by 6 bases and J by 4 bases, with 15 bases between them. Here the CDR3 reads CASRGPGVGETQYF. CDR3 sequence (DNA): TGTGCCAGCAGGGGTCCGGGGGTAGGAGAGACCCAGTACTTC.